This record concerns one T cell receptor beta chain sequence. The sample belongs to a study of shared clonotypes between healthy human individuals. The germline V gene has CDR1 SGHTS and CDR2 YDEGEE. V was shortened by 2 bases and J by 13 bases, with 18 bases between the two germline ends. The CDR3 spans 14 residues. This table comes from immunoSEQ multiplex PCR, and its TCRdb copy is limited to in-frame clones, with some not included. The data show 2 million to 3 million clones, roughly 93% seen once. The chain links TRBV5-8 to TRBJ1-4; no firm D call. The sequenced sample consisted of naive CD4+ T cells from PBMCs. Subset described: CD45RA+ positively selected. The receptor was isolated from a man in his late teens or twenties in good health. Some clones in this sample may be carry-over from other donors' samples. The DNA for the CDR3 is TGTGCCAGCAGCTTCGAATATCCAGGATCCATACTGTTTTTT. Amino acid sequence: CASSFEYPGSILFF. Full variable domain (remainder filled in from reference TRBV5-8 and TRBJ1-4): EAGVTQSPTHLIKTRGQQATLRCSPISGHTSVYWYQQALGLGLQFLLWYDEGEERNRGNFPPRFSGRQFPNYSSELNVNALELEDSALYLCASSFEYPGSILFFGSGTQLSVL.